These 9 T cell receptor beta chains share one sample of origin, sequenced in a study of molecular identifiers for immune sequencing clone quantification (dated by TCRdb to about 2018). Library construction relied on PCR. Sequencing used a NextSeq 500. Clones were called with MiXCR by TCRdb after fastp trimmed the public reads at Q25, and only in-frame beta chains were retained. CDR3 protein duplicates are merged, each entry listing the most common genes and DNA. Present in this sample are roughly 630,000 distinct CDR3 sequences, about 25% of which were seen just once. Of the sample, 0.78% falls within the top ten clones. What was sequenced was naive CD8+ T cells from blood, with Jurkat cell RNA spiked in. Read against the paper, the sample's cell subset or site label means: FACS-sorted CD8+CD4-CCR7+CD45RA+ naive T cells. The receptors originated from a human donor in good health. Some libraries in this study had Jurkat cell RNA spiked in.

This clonotype came up a few times. The CDR3 DNA reads TGTGCCAGCAGCTTGGAAGAGTACAATGAGCAGTTCTTC. Its translation: CASSLEEYNEQFF. V and J are TRBV5-4 and TRBJ2-1; D is ambiguous. The germline V gene has CDR1 SGHNT and CDR2 YYREEE (reference sequence). Trimming left V 0 bases short and J 4 bases short, with 5 bases between. CDR3 length: 13 amino acids.

Regarding this clonotype: The junction departs from the called germline gene at one end, perhaps through a read error. This chain connects TRBV6-1 to TRBJ1-5; D is perhaps TRBD1 (6 bases). Germline V gene lookup returns CDR1 MNHNS and CDR2 SASEGT. This CDR3 contains 18 residues. This CDR3 is CASSESGFRTGSRPPPHF. The CDR3 nucleotides are TGTGCCAGCAGTGAAAGTGGCTTTCGAACAGGGAGTCGTCCGCCCCCGCATTTT.

With respect to this clonotype: Just one base apart from a much larger clone, this may be a read error. The chain combines TRBV4-1 with TRBJ2-7; 7 positions agree with TRBD1. Germline V gene lookup returns CDR1 MGHRA and CDR2 YSYEKL. The length of the CDR3 is 15 residues. The CDR3 sequence is CASSLKTGSSYERYF. The CDR3 nucleotides are TGCGCCAGCAGCCTAAAGACAGGGAGTTCCTACGAGCGGTACTTC.

A few counts support this clonotype. The gene calls are TRBV10-1 and TRBJ1-6; D gene unclear. Germline V gene sequence: CDR1 WNHNN, CDR2 SYGVQD (reference sequence). The ends were cut back, 10 bases at V and 6 bases at J, with 16 bases in the middle. This CDR3 comprises 14 residues. CDR3 sequence reads: CANLEGRCNSPLHF. CDR3 in DNA: TGCGCCAACCTAGAGGGAAGATGTAATTCACCCCTCCACTTT.

The chain employs TRBV5-6 and TRBJ1-1; unclear D gene. The germline V gene encodes CDR1 SGHDT and CDR2 YYEEEE. The germline V and J ends were trimmed by 0 bases and 1 base, with 10 bases remaining between them. The CDR3 length is 15 residues. DNA for the CDR3: TGTGCCAGCAGCTTGGGGGTGTATGCGAACACTGAAGCTTTCTTT. It yields the protein CASSLGVYANTEAFF.

About this clonotype itself: A read error may be the cause here, since a much bigger clone is one base away. This chain connects TRBV29-1 to TRBJ2-2; weak D call: TRBD2 (5 bases). The CDR3 runs 15 residues. Germline V gene data show CDR1 as SQVTM and CDR2 as ANQGSEA. Trimming took off 4 bases at V and 2 bases at J, with 14 bases between the two ends. The CDR3 nucleotides are TGCAGCGTTGGAGATCCCGGGATTAACACCGGGGAGCTGTTTTTT. Protein product: CSVGDPGINTGELFF.

Many counts were recorded for this clonotype. The chain joins TRBV21-1 to TRBJ2-3; the table's TRBD1 call for D was not verified on the DNA. TRBV21-1 is designated a pseudogene. This CDR3 contains 15 residues. CDR3 amino acids: CAISSPGQGADTQYF. The CDR3 DNA reads TGTGCCATCTCCTCTCCGGGACAGGGCGCAGATACGCAGTATTTT.

As concerns this clonotype: This sequence may be a read error, since a much larger clone differs from it by one base. The chain is built from TRBV29-1 and TRBJ2-2; the D is unclear. The CDR3 has 12 residues. Germline CDR1 and CDR2: SQVTM and ANQGSEA. The CDR3 loop reads CSADTNTRELFF. In DNA form, the CDR3 reads TGCAGCGCTGATACGAACACCCGGGAGCTGTTTTTT.

This clonotype was seen a few times. The chain couples TRBV27 to TRBJ1-1; 10 nucleotides match TRBD1. Germline trimming cut 0 bases from V and 10 bases from J; bases unmatched to any gene: 8. This CDR3 region has 15 residues. From germline, CDR1 is MNHEY and CDR2 SMNVEV (reference sequence). This CDR3 reads CASSLSWTGGLRAFF. CDR3 DNA sequence: TGTGCCAGCAGTTTATCATGGACAGGGGGTCTACGAGCTTTCTTT.